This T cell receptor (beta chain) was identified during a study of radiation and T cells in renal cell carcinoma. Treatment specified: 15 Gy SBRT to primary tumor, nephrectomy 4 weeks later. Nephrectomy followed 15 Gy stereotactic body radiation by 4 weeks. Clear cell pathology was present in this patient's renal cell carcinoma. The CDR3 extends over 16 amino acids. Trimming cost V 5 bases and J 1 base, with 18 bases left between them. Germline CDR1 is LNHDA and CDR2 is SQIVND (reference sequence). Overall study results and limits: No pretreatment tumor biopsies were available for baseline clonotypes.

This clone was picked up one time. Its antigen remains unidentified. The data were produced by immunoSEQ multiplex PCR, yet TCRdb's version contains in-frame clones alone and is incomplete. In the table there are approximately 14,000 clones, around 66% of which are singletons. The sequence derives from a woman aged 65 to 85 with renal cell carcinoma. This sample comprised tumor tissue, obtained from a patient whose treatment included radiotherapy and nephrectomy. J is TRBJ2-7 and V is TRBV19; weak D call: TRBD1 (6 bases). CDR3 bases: TGTGCCAGTAGTCGAAGGTCAGGGGAGAGGTCCTACGAGCAGTACTTC. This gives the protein CASSRRSGERSYEQYF. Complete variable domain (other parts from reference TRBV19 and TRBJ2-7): DGGITQSPKYLFRKEGQNVTLSCEQNLNHDAMYWYRQDPGQGLRLIYYSQIVNDFQKGDIAEGYSVSREKKESFPLTVTSAQKNPTAFYLCASSRRSGERSYEQYFGPGTRLTVT.